This passage covers 25 T cell receptor beta chains from one sample sequenced in a study of T cell changes during pregnancy in multiple sclerosis. Profiling relied on immunoSEQ multiplex PCR, and the TCRdb table lists in-frame clones only, not all of them. The sample includes some 77,000 clones, about 88% seen only once; the top ten take under 2.5%. This specimen consisted of peripheral blood, obtained before pregnancy. The receptors were sampled from a female donor with multiple sclerosis, enrolled in a pregnancy study.

The chain employs TRBV10-3 and TRBJ2-3; no clear D. There are 15 residues in the CDR3. Trimming shortened V by 2 bases and J by 2 bases, and 11 bases separated the two germline ends. Germline CDR1 reads ENHRY; CDR2 reads SYGVKD. CDR3 DNA: TGTGCCATCAGTGAGGTGGCAAGAAACACAGATACGCAGTATTTT. Encoded protein: CAISEVARNTDTQYF.

This chain links TRBV6-1 with TRBJ2-3; D possibly corresponds to TRBD2 (6 bases). Per the germline V gene, CDR1 is MNHNS and CDR2 is SASEGT. V lost 7 bases, J lost 5 bases, and 16 bases lay in between. CDR3 length: 14 amino acids. DNA of the CDR3: TGTGCCAGCATACAAGAGAGGGACTTAGATACGCAGTATTTT. It yields the protein CASIQERDLDTQYF.

The gene calls are TRBV25-1 and TRBJ1-1; TRBD1 agrees at 7 bases. The CDR3 contains 16 residues. V shed 2 bases and J 3 bases; nucleotides not matched to a gene: 9. The germline V gene encodes CDR1 MGHDK and CDR2 SYGVNS. CDR3 nucleotides: TGTGCCAGCAGTGAACGGGACAGACTTCCCTACACTGAAGCTTTCTTT. Its translation is CASSERDRLPYTEAFF. The full variable domain, completed using reference TRBV25-1 and TRBJ1-1, is EADIYQTPRYLVIGTGKKITLECSQTMGHDKMYWYQQDPGMELHLIHYSYGVNSTEKGDLSSESTVSRIRTEHFPLTLESARPSHTSQYLCASSERDRLPYTEAFFGQGTRLTVV.

This rearrangement joins TRBV7-8 to TRBJ1-4; D may be TRBD1 (6 bases). The CDR3 is 19 residues long. The germline V gene encodes CDR1 SGHVS and CDR2 FQNEAQ. V gave up 4 bases and J gave up 0 bases, with 21 bases separating them. In DNA, the CDR3 is TGTGCCAGCAGCTCAGTCATCTCAGGGGCGCCGACAACTAATGAAAAACTGTTTTTT. Amino acid sequence: CASSSVISGAPTTNEKLFF.

The rearrangement uses TRBV5-6 and TRBJ1-2; TRBD1 aligns across 7 bases. In germline, CDR1 is SGHDT, CDR2 YYEEEE. The CDR3 runs 13 residues. The V and J ends lost 2 bases and 7 bases, in that order; junction bases with no gene match: 5. Written as DNA, the CDR3 is TGTGCCAGCAGCTTTAGGGGGCTGAGTGGCTACACCTTC. It encodes CASSFRGLSGYTF.

The CDR3 nucleotides are TGTGCCAGCAGTTTGGACAGGGGAGGCACTGAAGCTTTCTTT. Its translation is CASSLDRGGTEAFF. V gene TRBV27 combines with J gene TRBJ1-1, with 9 bases that match TRBD1. CDR1 and CDR2 from the germline V gene are MNHEY and SMNVEV (reference sequence). After removal of 3 bases from V and 4 bases from J, the junction contained 3 bases not matched to a gene. The CDR3 runs to 14 residues.

The J gene is TRBJ1-3, the V gene TRBV5-1; TRBD1 is a possible D gene (5 bases). Germline assignment: CDR1 SGHRS and CDR2 YFSETQ. With 0 bases removed from V and 0 bases from J, the gap between germline ends came to 16 bases. This CDR3 has 18 amino acids. The CDR3 bases are TGCGCCAGCAGCTTGGGCCCCACCGTGACAGACTCTGGAAACACCATATATTTT. It specifies CASSLGPTVTDSGNTIYF.

The chain recombines TRBV7-2 with TRBJ2-2, with 9 bases that match TRBD1. The CDR3 totals 17 residues. The germline gives CDR1 SGHTA, CDR2 FQGNSA. V shed 4 bases, J shed 4 bases, and the junction held 10 bases outside the gene matches. CDR3 region: CASSSRDRVWFTGELFF. CDR3 in DNA: TGTGCCAGCAGCTCCCGGGACAGGGTTTGGTTCACCGGGGAGCTGTTTTTT.

The CDR3 bases are TGTGCCAGCAGTTTAAATCGGGGGGCGAGCACAGATACGCAGTATTTT. As protein: CASSLNRGASTDTQYF. The rearrangement uses TRBV27 and TRBJ2-3; D possibly corresponds to TRBD2 (7 bases). The V end was cut by 2 bases, the J end by 0 bases, with 12 bases between. The germline CDR1 and CDR2 sequences are MNHEY and SMNVEV (reference sequence). The CDR3 runs 16 residues.

The rearrangement joins TRBV7-9 to TRBJ2-5; 10 nucleotides agree with TRBD2. The germline CDR1 and CDR2 sequences are SEHNR and FQNEAQ (reference sequence). J was trimmed by 8 bases and V by 2 bases; bases with no gene match: 2. The CDR3 consists of 13 residues. CDR3 region: CASSLIAGGTQYF. The CDR3 DNA is TGTGCCAGCAGCTTAATAGCGGGGGGAACCCAGTACTTC.

The chain is built from TRBV19 and TRBJ2-7; TRBD1 matches 9 bases. V was pared by 5 bases and J by 5 bases, with 13 bases of the junction left unmatched. This CDR3 contains 16 residues. Germline V CDR1 and CDR2: LNHDA, SQIVND (reference sequence). CDR3: CASSPDRGQGIDEQYF. CDR3 coding DNA: TGTGCCAGTAGTCCAGATAGGGGACAGGGTATCGACGAGCAGTACTTC.

The chain combines TRBV15 with TRBJ2-5, with D tentatively TRBD1 (5 bases). Germline CDR1 is LNHNV and CDR2 is YYDKDF (reference sequence). V lost 6 bases to trimming and J lost 2 bases, with 10 bases between them. The CDR3 length is 13 residues. The CDR3 coding sequence is TGTGCCACCAGTAGGACAACTCAAGAGACCCAGTACTTC. Its protein is CATSRTTQETQYF.

This chain links TRBV11-2 with TRBJ1-3; 7 bases match TRBD1. Germline V gives CDR1 SGHAT, CDR2 FQNNGV. J lost 7 bases, V lost 5 bases, and 8 bases had no gene match. The CDR3 extends over 14 amino acids. The CDR3 region is CASSPQTGYNTIYF. The CDR3, as DNA: TGTGCCAGCAGCCCCCAGACAGGGTACAACACCATATATTTT.

V is TRBV18 and J is TRBJ2-5; 10 bases line up with TRBD1. The CDR3 is 14 residues long. The germline CDR1 and CDR2 sequences are KGHSH and LQKENI. J gave up 5 bases and V 2 bases, and 2 bases lay outside the gene matches. The DNA of the CDR3 is TGTGCCAGCTCACCAGACAGGGGGCGGGAGACCCAGTACTTC. It encodes CASSPDRGRETQYF. The complete variable domain, with remaining parts taken from reference TRBV18 and TRBJ2-5, reads NAGVMQNPRHLVRRRGQEARLRCSPMKGHSHVYWYRQLPEEGLKFMVYLQKENIIDESGMPKERFSAEFPKEGPSILRIQQVVRGDSAAYFCASSPDRGRETQYFGPGTRLLVL.

V is TRBV9 and J is TRBJ2-3, with 14 bases identical to TRBD2. This CDR3 contains 19 residues. CDR1 and CDR2 (germline): SGDLS, YYNGEE. V shed 0 bases and J 5 bases; nucleotides not matched to a gene: 11. This chain's CDR3 is CASSVGWTSGGLGGDTQYF. CDR3 sequence (DNA): TGTGCCAGCAGCGTAGGTTGGACTAGCGGGGGGCTCGGGGGAGATACGCAGTATTTT. The variable domain in full, completed from reference TRBV9 and TRBJ2-3, reads DSGVTQTPKHLITATGQRVTLRCSPRSGDLSVYWYQQSLDQGLQFLIQYYNGEERAKGNILERFSAQQFPDLHSELNLSSLELGDSALYFCASSVGWTSGGLGGDTQYFGPGTRLTVL.

This clone has more than one count but fewer than ten. This chain joins TRBV6-5 and TRBJ1-1; D is undetermined. The germline V gene has CDR1 MNHEY and CDR2 SVGAGI. This CDR3 comprises 12 residues. The V end was cut by 8 bases, the J end by 4 bases, with 11 bases between. The CDR3 spells CASFFGSTEAFF. In DNA form, the CDR3 reads TGTGCCAGCTTCTTCGGGAGCACTGAAGCTTTCTTT.

The chain combines TRBV5-4 with TRBJ2-2; 8 nucleotides match TRBD1. Germline values: CDR1 SGHNT, CDR2 YYREEE (reference sequence). Trimming removed 2 bases from V and 7 bases from J; junction bases left unmatched: 4. This CDR3 comprises 14 residues. CDR3 in DNA: TGTGCCAGCAGCTTCCGGGACAGGAACGGGGAGCTGTTTTTT. This codes for CASSFRDRNGELFF.

J is TRBJ1-2 and V is TRBV13, with TRBD1 as a possible D gene (5 bases). In germline, CDR1 is PRHDT, CDR2 FYEKMQ (reference sequence). The CDR3 contains 16 residues. The ends were cut back, 5 bases at V and 3 bases at J, with 19 bases in the middle. The CDR3 region has the DNA TGTGCCAGCAGCCAAGGGGAGGCAGGGAATTACTATGGCTACACCTTC. Amino acid sequence: CASSQGEAGNYYGYTF.

The V and J genes are TRBV11-1 and TRBJ2-5, with D possibly being TRBD2 (6 bases). Trimming shortened V by 5 bases and J by 9 bases, and 19 bases separated the two germline ends. The CDR3 is 14 amino acids. Germline CDR1 SGHAT, CDR2 FQDESV (reference sequence). CDR3 coding DNA: TGTGCCAGCAGCACGGGGGTCCTAAAATCCTCCCAGTACTTC. Encoded protein: CASSTGVLKSSQYF.

The V call is TRBV2, the J call TRBJ1-2, with 7 bases lining up with TRBD1. The CDR3 loop spans 14 amino acids. Germline V CDR1 and CDR2: SNHLY, FYNNEI. The trim removed 6 bases at V and 5 bases at J, leaving 9 bases unmatched. Written as DNA, the CDR3 is TGTGCCAGCAGCTGGGACAGTCCGGGGTATGGCTACACCTTC. It translates to CASSWDSPGYGYTF.

The chain is built from TRBV18 and TRBJ2-3; D remains unclear. The V gene's germline CDR1 is KGHSH and CDR2 LQKENI. The CDR3 length is 13 residues. Trimming left V 3 bases short and J 0 bases short, with 4 bases between. The CDR3 reads CASSPPSTDTQYF. CDR3 nucleotides: TGTGCCAGCTCACCCCCTAGCACAGATACGCAGTATTTT.

Only one count was recorded for this clone. The chain uses TRBV5-1 and TRBJ2-5, with D possibly being TRBD1 (5 bases). CDR1 and CDR2 (germline): SGHRS, YFSETQ. V was clipped by 0 bases and J by 4 bases, with 13 bases between them. The CDR3 length is 15 residues. CDR3 in DNA: TGCGCCAGCAGCTTGGTTGGGGCGCAGGTAGAGACCCAGTACTTC. It yields the protein CASSLVGAQVETQYF.

The V call is TRBV4-3, the J call TRBJ1-1; tentatively, D is TRBD1 (6 bases). Between the trimmed V and J ends, which lost 0 bases and 5 bases, there was a span of 10 bases. CDR3 length: 14 residues. CDR1 LGHNA and CDR2 YSLEER come from the germline V gene. The CDR3 loop is CASSQEGRGTEAFF. CDR3 in DNA: TGCGCCAGCAGCCAAGAAGGGAGGGGGACTGAAGCTTTCTTT.

The chain joins TRBV7-3 to TRBJ2-2; TRBD1 aligns across 7 bases. The germline V gene has CDR1 SGHTA and CDR2 FQGTGA. The V gene end was trimmed by 5 bases and the J gene end by 7 bases; junction bases not matched to a gene: 7. The CDR3 is made up of 14 amino acids. CDR3 coding DNA: TGTGCCAGCAGCGAAACAGGGGAGAACGGGGAGCTGTTTTTT. Protein: CASSETGENGELFF. Full variable domain (outside the CDR3, taken from reference TRBV7-3 and TRBJ2-2): GAGVSQTPSNKVTEKGKYVELRCDPISGHTALYWYRQSLGQGPEFLIYFQGTGAADDSGLPNDRFFAVRPEGSVSTLKIQRTERGDSAVYLCASSETGENGELFFGEGSRLTVL.

V usage is TRBV4-1 and J usage is TRBJ1-5; no clear D. Trimming took off 4 bases at V and 6 bases at J, with 10 bases between the two ends. Germline V gene data show CDR1 as MGHRA and CDR2 as YSYEKL. The CDR3 has 13 residues. The CDR3 protein is CASSLVRFQPQHF. CDR3 bases: TGCGCCAGCAGCCTCGTGAGGTTTCAGCCCCAGCATTTT.